These 12 T cell receptor beta chains came from one sample sequenced in a study of blood T cells in healthy people across ages. Using a J-beta primer mix together with a sample-barcoded 5' primer, a second PCR was run for roughly 7 to 12 cycles. TCRdb reprocessed the 5' RACE reads via MiXCR and lists one record per CDR3 protein. Among hundreds of thousands of distinct CDR3 sequences listed, 45% to 50% were seen once. Sequencing was done on a sample of blood. The receptors here all came from a woman in her sixties or seventies in good health.

This rearrangement joins TRBV2 to TRBJ1-2, with D perhaps matching TRBD1 (6 bases). The CDR3 is 14 residues long. Trimming pared 5 bases from V and 4 bases from J, leaving 14 bases between. Germline assignment: CDR1 SNHLY and CDR2 FYNNEI. The CDR3 sequence is CASSTGQTAYGYTF. DNA for the CDR3: TGTGCCAGCAGTACCGGACAGACTGCCTATGGCTACACCTTC. The whole variable domain, filled in from reference TRBV2 and TRBJ1-2, reads EPEVTQTPSHQVTQMGQEVILRCVPISNHLYFYWYRQILGQKVEFLVSFYNNEISEKSEIFDDQFSVERPDGSNFTLKIRSTKLEDSAMYFCASSTGQTAYGYTFGSGTRLTVV.

J is TRBJ1-4 and V is TRBV7-8, with TRBD1 as a possible D gene (5 bases). Germline V lookup: CDR1 SGHVS, CDR2 FQNEAQ. V shed 0 bases and J shed 8 bases, with 10 bases lying between them. The length of the CDR3 is 14 residues. DNA for the CDR3: TGTGCCAGCAGCTTAGCCGGGCAGGGAGAAAAACTGTTTTTT. Amino acids: CASSLAGQGEKLFF.

The chain recombines TRBV10-3 with TRBJ2-7, with 7 bases identical to TRBD1. The CDR3 runs to 15 residues. Germline V gene lookup returns CDR1 ENHRY and CDR2 SYGVKD. The V and J ends lost 5 bases and 0 bases, in that order; junction bases with no gene match: 7. Written as DNA, the CDR3 is TGTGCCATCAGTTCTGGGGACAGACCCTCCTACGAGCAGTACTTC. Translation: CAISSGDRPSYEQYF.

The chain recombines TRBV7-9 with TRBJ2-7; D is unresolved. The V end was cut by 5 bases, the J end by 4 bases, with 9 bases between. Germline loops: CDR1 SEHNR, CDR2 FQNEAQ (reference sequence). This CDR3 is 12 amino acids long. The DNA for the CDR3 is TGTGCCAGCAGCCACTCGTATTACGAGCAGTACTTC. Translating gives CASSHSYYEQYF.

In this sample, this clonotype turned up a few times. The rearrangement links TRBV10-3 to TRBJ2-1; the match to TRBD2 covers 13 bases. Per germline, CDR1 ENHRY and CDR2 SYGVKD. The CDR3 runs 16 residues. V shed 3 bases, J shed 8 bases, and the junction held 7 bases outside the gene matches. This CDR3 is CAISEGLAGVRDEQFF. The CDR3 nucleotides read TGTGCCATCAGTGAAGGACTAGCGGGAGTTCGTGATGAGCAGTTCTTC.

V and J are TRBV2 and TRBJ2-3; 10 nucleotides line up with TRBD2. From germline, CDR1 is SNHLY and CDR2 FYNNEI. The CDR3 covers 15 residues. V gave up 6 bases and J gave up 1 base; unmatched junction bases: 4. Here the CDR3 DNA reads TGTGCCAGCAGAACTAGCGGGATCGGCACAGATACGCAGTATTTT. It codes for CASRTSGIGTDTQYF.

The chain carries TRBV3-1 and TRBJ2-1; perhaps D is TRBD1 or TRBD2 (6 bases each). V shed 2 bases and J shed 7 bases, with 15 bases lying between them. Germline V CDR1 and CDR2: LGHDT, YNNKEL (reference sequence). The CDR3 length is 15 residues. CDR3 residues: CASSQRAGQGNEQFF. In nucleotides, the CDR3 is TGTGCCAGCAGCCAACGAGCGGGTCAGGGGAATGAGCAGTTCTTC.

J is TRBJ1-1 and V is TRBV7-9; perhaps TRBD1 as D (5 bases). The CDR3 is made up of 16 amino acids. Trimming cost V 5 bases and J 2 bases, with 18 bases left between them. The germline gives CDR1 SEHNR, CDR2 FQNEAQ (reference sequence). The CDR3 DNA is TGTGCCAGCAGCCCTAATGCGCAGGGACTTAACACTGAAGCTTTCTTT. It translates to CASSPNAQGLNTEAFF.

This chain joins TRBV5-1 and TRBJ2-1; 11 bases are shared with TRBD2. Germline-derived CDR1 and CDR2 are SGHRS and YFSETQ. The CDR3 has 14 amino acids. The V segment lost 9 bases and the J segment 7 bases; nucleotides outside the gene matches: 9. The chain's CDR3 is CATSLAGGGNEQFF. The DNA of the CDR3 is TGCGCCACGAGCCTAGCGGGAGGCGGAAATGAGCAGTTCTTC.

This clonotype appeared a single time. The rearrangement uses TRBV20-1 and TRBJ2-1; TRBD2 is a possible D gene (5 bases). The CDR3 loop spans 15 amino acids. Deletions cut 1 base from V and 9 bases from J, with 19 bases between. Per the germline V gene, CDR1 is DFQATT and CDR2 is SNEGSKA (reference sequence). CDR3 residues: CSARVPADRTGEQFF. Here the CDR3 DNA reads TGCAGTGCTAGAGTACCAGCGGACCGAACGGGTGAGCAGTTCTTC.

This clonotype was counted between two and nine times. V gene TRBV28 combines with J gene TRBJ2-7, with 7 bases fitting TRBD1. Trimming took 5 bases from V and 0 from J; bases not matched to a gene: 7. From germline, CDR1 is MDHEN and CDR2 SYDVKM. The length of the CDR3 is 15 residues. The CDR3, as DNA: TGTGCCAGCAGTACGCCTGGGACAGCCTCCTACGAGCAGTACTTC. Protein product: CASSTPGTASYEQYF.

Only one count was recorded for this clonotype. The CDR3, as DNA: TGCAGCTGGGGGCGCGGGTCTAATCAGCCCCAGCATTTT. Its protein product is CSWGRGSNQPQHF. This chain connects TRBV20-1 to TRBJ1-5; tentative D call: TRBD1 (6 bases). From germline, CDR1 is DFQATT and CDR2 SNEGSKA (reference sequence). The CDR3 is 13 residues long.